This T cell receptor (beta chain) was sequenced during a study of blood T cell repertoires in COVID-19. Study background: The samples span acute and convalescent COVID-19 from the United States, Italy and Spain.

This clone came up once. In the original analysis: Amplification of reference gene primers provided the estimated nucleated cell counts. Method: immunoSEQ multiplex PCR; TCRdb's copy keeps in-frame clones and lacks some. From that table come the V and J calls and clone size; the DNA was used to work out D and trimming. This sample has 210,000 or so clones, with roughly 90% found just once. CDR1 SGHNT and CDR2 YYREEE come from the germline V gene (reference sequence). Trimming pared 5 bases from V and 2 bases from J, leaving 23 bases between. The CDR3 has 17 residues. V usage is TRBV5-4 and J usage is TRBJ2-7, with D tentatively TRBD1 (7 bases). The source of this sequence is a woman aged 55-75 years with acute or convalescent COVID-19. Material for sequencing was peripheral blood. The CDR3: CASSSGGPTNPTYEQYF. The CDR3 region has the DNA TGTGCCAGCAGTTCAGGGGGGCCCACTAACCCTACCTACGAGCAGTACTTC.